This entry features one TCR beta chain sequence. What it recognizes is unknown. V was pared by 11 bases and J by 8 bases, with 15 bases of the junction left unmatched. The V gene's germline CDR1 is MNHNS and CDR2 SASEGT. CDR3 size: 15 residues. The data were obtained in a study of T cells in Graves' hyperthyroidism and ophthalmopathy. Patients aged 18 to 65 had newly diagnosed hyperthyroidism of under 2 months' duration. Fresh 10 ml peripheral blood yielded PBMCs. General study findings and limits: Among thyroid clonotypes expanded above 0.001, most also appeared in blood. A model using 13 V-J features told ophthalmopathy apart from stable hyperthyroidism.

RNA transcripts gave rise to amplified TCR beta CDR3 regions. The TCR CDR3 was amplified in a first-round RT-PCR using the HTBI primer set. TCRdb processed the multiplex PCR reads anew with MiXCR; each CDR3 protein has one entry. This sample has approximately 630,000 distinct CDR3 sequences; around 15% occur once, and the top ten carry 3.8%. The V gene is TRBV6-1, the J gene TRBJ2-1; TRBD2 matches at 10 bases. Sample: blood. The clonotype originates from a woman aged 30 to 39 with Graves' hyperthyroidism. The CDR3 DNA follows: TGTGCCGTGTTTAGCGGGAGGCCCGTTCGCCATGAGCAGTTCTTC. Its protein is CAVFSGRPVRHEQFF.